The entry that follows covers one T cell receptor (beta chain) sequence. The antigen remains undetermined. This could be a read error, since a much larger clone is one nucleotide away. The data are from a study of glioma-infiltrating T cells. Study in general: Glioma patients had dexamethasone for six or fewer days before surgery.

Amplification of TCR alpha and beta CDR3 regions from RNA used iRepertoire nested multiplex PCR. For one-step reverse transcription and amplification, 100-400 ng of tissue mRNA or PBMC total RNA was used. TCRdb reprocessed the multiplex PCR reads via MiXCR and lists one record per CDR3 protein. The table includes about 400,000 distinct CDR3 sequences, less than 50% detected once. General study findings and limits: Above-expected tissue-blood divergence occurred in all gliomas, most in low-grade ones.

Germline assignment: CDR1 KGHDR and CDR2 SFDVKD. This CDR3 region has 14 residues. V lost 4 bases and J 9 bases, leaving 17 bases between the germline ends. The sample comprised glioma tissue, nonneoplastic brain tissue, or PBMCs (not recorded which). The TCR sequence derives from a human donor with low-grade glioma or glioblastoma, undergoing nonglioma brain surgery, or in good health (not recorded which). This chain connects TRBV24-1 to TRBJ1-2; D remains ambiguous. The CDR3 sequence: CATSDPSRMASYTF. The CDR3 nucleotides read TGTGCCACCAGTGACCCGAGCCGGATGGCTAGCTACACCTTC.